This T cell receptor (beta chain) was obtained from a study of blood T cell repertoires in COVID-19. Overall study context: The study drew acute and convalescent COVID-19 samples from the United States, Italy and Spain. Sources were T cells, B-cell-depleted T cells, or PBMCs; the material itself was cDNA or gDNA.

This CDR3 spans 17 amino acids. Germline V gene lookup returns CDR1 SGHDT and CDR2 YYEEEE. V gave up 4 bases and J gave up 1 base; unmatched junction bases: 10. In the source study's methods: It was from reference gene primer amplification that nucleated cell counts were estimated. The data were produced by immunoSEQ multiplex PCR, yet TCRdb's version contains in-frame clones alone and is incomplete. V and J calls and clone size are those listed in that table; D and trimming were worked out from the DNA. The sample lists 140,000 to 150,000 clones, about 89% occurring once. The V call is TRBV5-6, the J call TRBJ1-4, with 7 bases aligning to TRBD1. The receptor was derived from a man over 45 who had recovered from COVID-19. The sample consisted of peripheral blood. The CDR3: CASSPRQGGGTNEKLFF. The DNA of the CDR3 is TGTGCCAGCAGCCCGCGACAGGGCGGAGGAACTAATGAAAAACTGTTTTTT.